The entry below gives a single TCR beta chain sequence along with its context. Its specificity is unknown. The data belong to a study of T cell repertoires in cytomegalovirus infection. MiXCR, run by TCRdb on the reads, gives a single entry per CDR3 protein. The sample carries over 250,000 distinct CDR3 sequences, about 20% recorded once. The CDR3 has 16 amino acids. The ends were cut back, 6 bases at V and 0 bases at J, with 14 bases in the middle. The sequencing used cultured PBMCs, collected from culture after CMV antigen stimulation. This chain joins TRBV12-3 or TRBV12-4 and TRBJ2-2; the D gene is possibly TRBD1 (5 bases). The TCR comes from a human donor in good health (CMV status not recorded). Some clones in this sample may be carry-over from other donors' samples. The CDR3 loop reads CASSPGRDSNTGELFF. The CDR3 bases are TGTGCCAGCAGCCCGGGCAGGGATTCGAACACCGGGGAGCTGTTTTTT.